The 25 T cell receptor beta chains below all came from one sample that was sequenced in a study of T cells in Graves' hyperthyroidism and ophthalmopathy. Using RNA transcripts as the source, TCR beta CDR3 regions were amplified. The HTBI set primed first-round TCR CDR3 RT-PCR. TCRdb itself ran the multiplex PCR reads through MiXCR, one entry per CDR3 protein. Of hundreds of thousands of distinct CDR3 sequences in the sample, less than 15% were seen once. The sequencing input was blood. These receptors were taken from a woman younger than 35 with Graves' hyperthyroidism.

This clonotype was found many times. This chain connects TRBV6-5 to TRBJ2-5; D unresolved. V was pared by 0 bases and J by 5 bases, with 13 bases between. The CDR3 is made up of 15 amino acids. Germline V CDR1 and CDR2: MNHEY, SVGAGI. CDR3 nucleotides: TGTGCCAGCAGTTACTCGGACGGGTCCTGGGAGACCCAGTACTTC. Amino acid sequence: CASSYSDGSWETQYF.

The CDR3 region is CASSLEGAGTGIYEQYF. The CDR3 nucleotides are TGTGCCAGCAGCTTAGAGGGGGCCGGGACAGGGATATACGAGCAGTACTTC. V gene TRBV7-2 combines with J gene TRBJ2-7; 9 bases fit TRBD1. The length of the CDR3 is 17 residues. The trim removed 1 base at V and 4 bases at J, leaving 11 bases unmatched. The germline gives CDR1 SGHTA, CDR2 FQGNSA. Full variable domain (outside the CDR3, taken from reference TRBV7-2 and TRBJ2-7): GAGVSQSPSNKVTEKGKDVELRCDPISGHTALYWYRQSLGQGLEFLIYFQGNSAPDKSGLPSDRFSAERTGGSVSTLTIQRTQQEDSAVYLCASSLEGAGTGIYEQYFGPGTRLTVT.

In this sample, this clonotype turned up many times. The rearrangement uses TRBV11-3 and TRBJ2-2; 10 bases align to TRBD1. The J segment lost 0 bases and the V segment lost 4 bases, leaving 8 bases of the junction unmatched. CDR1 SGHNT and CDR2 YENEEA come from the germline V gene. This CDR3 has 18 amino acids. The CDR3 reads CASSSVWDRGPNTGELFF. The CDR3 DNA reads as TGTGCCAGCAGCTCAGTCTGGGACAGGGGACCGAACACCGGGGAGCTGTTTTTT.

This clonotype was seen a few times. This chain connects TRBV7-2 to TRBJ2-7; weak D call: TRBD1 (5 bases). The CDR3 contains 14 residues. Between the trimmed V and J ends, which lost 3 bases and 6 bases, there was a span of 15 bases. The germline V gene encodes CDR1 SGHTA and CDR2 FQGNSA. CDR3 DNA: TGTGCCAGCAGCTTCTTATCCAGGGAAGGCGAGCAGTACTTC. It yields the protein CASSFLSREGEQYF.

Many counts were recorded for this clonotype. The junction differs from germline at one of its ends, possibly a read error. The V call is TRBV7-7, the J call TRBJ2-5; 8 bases align to TRBD1. Germline V gene sequence: CDR1 SSHAT, CDR2 FNYEAQ (reference sequence). The CDR3 totals 17 residues. The DNA of the CDR3 is TGTGCTAGCAGCACCGGACAGGGAGCAGGGAACCAAGAGACCCAGTACTTC. Translated, it gives CASSTGQGAGNQETQYF.

This clonotype was detected many times. This chain uses TRBV2 with TRBJ2-3; D is perhaps TRBD2 (5 bases). The CDR3 runs to 16 residues. Germline CDR1 and CDR2: SNHLY and FYNNEI. Deletions cut 3 bases from V and 0 bases from J, with 13 bases between. CDR3 nucleotide sequence: TGTGCCAGCAGTGACCCCAGCGGACCTAGCACAGATACGCAGTATTTT. Translation gives CASSDPSGPSTDTQYF.

The chain recombines TRBV6-5 with TRBJ1-5; D is undetermined. The CDR3 consists of 14 residues. Germline CDR1 MNHEY, CDR2 SVGAGI. Trimming stripped 2 bases from V and 4 bases from J, with 9 bases between. CDR3 sequence reads: CASSYGQTNQPQHF. For the CDR3, the DNA is TGTGCCAGCAGTTACGGGCAGACAAATCAGCCCCAGCATTTT.

In this sample, this clonotype turned up a few times. The rearrangement joins TRBV4-1 to TRBJ2-3; 8 bases are a match to TRBD2. Germline V gene lookup returns CDR1 MGHRA and CDR2 YSYEKL. V was clipped by 2 bases and J by 1 base; unmatched bases: 2. The CDR3 is 15 residues long. The CDR3 bases are TGCGCCAGCAGCCAAATAGCGGGGCGCACAGATACGCAGTATTTT. It specifies CASSQIAGRTDTQYF.

In its sample, this clonotype was seen many times. The rearrangement uses TRBV2 and TRBJ1-2, with D perhaps TRBD1 (6 bases). The CDR3 is made up of 14 amino acids. Germline CDR1 reads SNHLY; CDR2 reads FYNNEI. V lost 3 bases, J lost 0 bases, and 8 bases lay in between. CDR3 nucleotide sequence: TGTGCCAGCAGTGATCAGGGGTCTAACTATGGCTACACCTTC. Its translation: CASSDQGSNYGYTF.

This rearrangement joins TRBV7-9 to TRBJ2-7; possible D gene TRBD1, 6 bases. CDR1 and CDR2 (germline): SEHNR, FQNEAQ (reference sequence). Trimming pared 5 bases from V and 0 bases from J, leaving 17 bases between. CDR3 length: 16 amino acids. The CDR3 sequence: CASSPSRGHLSYEQYF. In DNA form, the CDR3 reads TGTGCCAGCAGCCCCTCCCGGGGACACCTCTCCTACGAGCAGTACTTC.

This clonotype was detected ten times or more. This chain links TRBV20-1 with TRBJ2-7; weak D call: TRBD2 (5 bases). This CDR3 spans 13 amino acids. The germline V gene has CDR1 DFQATT and CDR2 SNEGSKA (reference sequence). Trimming took 2 bases from V and 3 from J, leaving 11 bases between them. CDR3 sequence: CSARSAGRYEQYF. The DNA of the CDR3 is TGCAGTGCTAGATCGGCGGGTCGCTACGAGCAGTACTTC.

This clonotype was detected once. The rearrangement links TRBV15 to TRBJ2-1; the match to TRBD1 covers 7 bases. The junction had 5 bases not matched to a gene; V was cut back by 0 bases and J by 3 bases. Germline CDR1 is LNHNV and CDR2 is YYDKDF (reference sequence). This CDR3 comprises 16 residues. The CDR3 nucleotides are TGTGCCACCAGCAGAGATCGAGGGACAGTCTACAATGAGCAGTTCTTC. It codes for CATSRDRGTVYNEQFF.

This clonotype has ten or more counts. This chain links TRBV30 with TRBJ2-7; D possibly uses TRBD1 or TRBD2 (7 bases each). CDR1 GTSNPN and CDR2 SVGIG come from the germline V gene (reference sequence). CDR3 length: 14 amino acids. Trimming stripped 2 bases from V and 4 bases from J, with 15 bases between. The CDR3 is CAWSHRQGGYEQYF. The CDR3 DNA follows: TGTGCCTGGAGTCACCGACAGGGAGGGTACGAGCAGTACTTC.

At least ten counts were recorded for this clonotype. The chain carries TRBV7-8 and TRBJ2-5; D perhaps matches TRBD1 (6 bases). CDR1 and CDR2 from the germline V gene are SGHVS and FQNEAQ. This CDR3 is built from 15 residues. Between the trimmed V and J ends, which lost 5 bases and 4 bases, there was a span of 17 bases. In DNA form, the CDR3 reads TGTGCCAGCAGCCCCACAGGGATTGGCGGAGAGACCCAGTACTTC. Amino acid sequence: CASSPTGIGGETQYF.

In its sample, this clonotype was seen many times. The V call is TRBV7-2, the J call TRBJ2-7, with a weak D call TRBD2 (6 bases). The CDR3 consists of 16 residues. Germline CDR1 SGHTA, CDR2 FQGNSA. Trimming cost V 1 base and J 4 bases, with 17 bases left between them. CDR3 in amino acids: CASSLGLSGAVYEQYF. CDR3 nucleotide sequence: TGTGCCAGCAGCTTAGGGTTATCGGGAGCAGTATACGAGCAGTACTTC.

A single count supports this clonotype. This clone may be a read error of a much larger clone one base away. The chain links TRBV6-1 to TRBJ1-2; 10 bases map to TRBD1. Germline CDR1 MNHNS, CDR2 SASEGT. The CDR3 covers 15 residues. With V trimmed by 7 bases and J by 3 bases, 8 bases remained unmatched. CDR3 coding DNA: TGTGCCAGCAATCACCCCGGACAGGGGGACTATGGCTACACCTTC. Residues: CASNHPGQGDYGYTF.

Many counts were recorded for this clonotype. The chain couples TRBV13 to TRBJ1-1; 7 bases line up with TRBD1. The length of the CDR3 is 14 residues. With V trimmed by 5 bases and J by 4 bases, 7 bases remained unmatched. The germline CDR1 and CDR2 sequences are PRHDT and FYEKMQ (reference sequence). The CDR3 nucleotides are TGTGCCAGCAGCGCCCGACAGGGAGCCACTGAAGCTTTCTTT. Amino acids: CASSARQGATEAFF.

The genes are TRBV12-3 or TRBV12-4 and TRBJ2-7; D gene uncertain. The V gene lost 5 bases and the J gene lost 6 bases, with 14 bases spanning the gap. CDR3 size: 13 residues. CDR3 loop: CASSISGPGEQYF. The CDR3 DNA reads TGTGCCAGCAGTATCTCTGGACCCGGCGAGCAGTACTTC.

The CDR3 sequence is CASSQIGRNQPQHF. The CDR3 DNA reads as TGTGCCAGCAGCCAAATTGGGAGGAATCAGCCCCAGCATTTT. The V call is TRBV14, the J call TRBJ1-5; D not resolved. Trimming left V 2 bases short and J 4 bases short, with 9 bases between. Germline V lookup: CDR1 SGHDN, CDR2 FVKESK. CDR3 length: 14 amino acids.

The sample holds many counts of this clonotype. In DNA form, the CDR3 reads TGCAGTGTCTCCTTTCACGGCTACGAGCAGTACTTC. Translating it yields CSVSFHGYEQYF. The chain combines TRBV20-1 with TRBJ2-7; D call uncertain. The CDR3 is 12 amino acids. The ends were cut back, 7 bases at V and 3 bases at J, with 13 bases in the middle. Germline V gene data show CDR1 as DFQATT and CDR2 as SNEGSKA (reference sequence).

This clonotype appeared a few times. The V call is TRBV27, the J call TRBJ1-5; perhaps TRBD1 as D (6 bases). CDR3 size: 14 residues. Germline-derived CDR1 and CDR2 are MNHEY and SMNVEV (reference sequence). Trimming shortened V by 5 bases and J by 0 bases, and 8 bases separated the two germline ends. The DNA of the CDR3 is TGTGCCAGCAGTCGACAGGCTAGCAATCAGCCCCAGCATTTT. It specifies CASSRQASNQPQHF.

The J gene is TRBJ2-7, the V gene TRBV12-3 or TRBV12-4, with a weak D call TRBD1 (6 bases). Trimming pared 0 bases from V and 0 bases from J, leaving 9 bases between. The length of the CDR3 is 15 residues. CDR3 nucleotide sequence: TGTGCCAGCAGTTTAGCGCTACAGGGCTCCTACGAGCAGTACTTC. Protein sequence: CASSLALQGSYEQYF.

This clonotype was recorded many times. The gene calls are TRBV2 and TRBJ1-2; TRBD1 is a possible D gene (6 bases). CDR3 length: 15 amino acids. The V gene lost 3 bases and the J gene lost 6 bases, with 17 bases spanning the gap. CDR1 SNHLY and CDR2 FYNNEI come from the germline V gene. The CDR3 is CASSDQLQGLNGYTF. In nucleotides, the CDR3 is TGTGCCAGCAGTGATCAATTACAGGGTCTCAATGGCTACACCTTC.

This clonotype was detected ten times or more. This rearrangement joins TRBV4-1 to TRBJ1-5; 8 nucleotides line up with TRBD1. Per the germline V gene, CDR1 is MGHRA and CDR2 is YSYEKL. The CDR3 runs 17 residues. Unmatched junction bases numbered 12, after V lost 0 bases and J lost 8 bases. This CDR3 reads CASSQEAGGTGEKPQHF. CDR3 nucleotides: TGCGCCAGCAGCCAAGAGGCAGGCGGGACAGGAGAGAAGCCCCAGCATTTT.

This clonotype has ten or more counts. The chain has TRBV18 and TRBJ2-1, with D hard to call. The V gene lost 1 base and the J gene lost 7 bases, with 11 bases spanning the gap. Germline V gene data show CDR1 as KGHSH and CDR2 as LQKENI. This CDR3 spans 14 amino acids. The CDR3 DNA follows: TGTGCCAGCTCACCACAGGACGGAATGAATGAGCAGTTCTTC. This translates into CASSPQDGMNEQFF.